The text below deals with one T cell receptor beta chain. Its antigen is undetermined. Following extraction, RNA underwent reverse transcription to cDNA, which served as the sequencing template. The data were produced by immunoSEQ multiplex PCR, yet TCRdb's version contains in-frame clones alone and is incomplete. The sample includes roughly 200,000 clones, roughly 60% of them seen just once. V lost 6 bases and J lost 2, with 14 bases in between. The germline gives CDR1 SGHDT, CDR2 YYEEEE. This CDR3 spans 14 amino acids. The sample is drawn from a study of CD8+ T cells in alopecia areata. Turning to the study itself: It was 6 to 18 months of tofacitinib, and then there were 6 months off drug. Whole-study results and caveats: TCR sharing across patients was less clear than in mice, possibly HLA-related. Across lesional scalp, and particularly alopecia totalis/universalis, clonality surpassed that of normal scalp.

Lesional scalp punch biopsies and peripheral blood came from alopecia areata patients. This chain uses TRBV5-6 with TRBJ2-5; maybe TRBD2 (6 bases). This receptor was identified in a human donor with alopecia areata. Sequenced material: CD4+ T cells sorted from blood, taken at week 0. CDR3 sequence: CASTQPGLQETQYF. CDR3 coding DNA: TGTGCCAGCACCCAGCCGGGACTTCAAGAGACCCAGTACTTC.